This T cell receptor (beta chain) was documented in a study of T cells in Graves' hyperthyroidism and ophthalmopathy. Study details: Staff took peripheral blood when the initial diagnosis was made, before any treatment began.

The CDR3 regions of TCR beta were amplified from RNA transcripts. Initially, a first-round RT-PCR of the TCR CDR3 employed the HTBI primer set. TCRdb redid the calling of the multiplex PCR reads with MiXCR, one entry per CDR3 protein. The data contain some 350,000 distinct CDR3 sequences, about 18% of them singletons. Study results and caveats: The authors' 13 V-J model separated ophthalmopathy from stable hyperthyroidism.

Trimming removed 4 bases from V and 5 bases from J, with 9 bases in between. Germline V gene sequence: CDR1 MNHEY, CDR2 SVGAGI. The CDR3 runs to 13 residues. Reasons for excluding patients were uncontrolled infection, other autoimmune disease, pregnancy or lactation. Fresh peripheral blood, 8 to 10 ml of it, supplied the PBMCs. Remarks on this clonotype: The antigen is unknown.

The TCR sequence derives from a woman younger than 35 with Graves' hyperthyroidism. Sequencing used blood. This sequence joins TRBV6-5 and TRBJ1-5; D unclear. CDR3 in DNA: TGTGCCAGCAGTTTACTTTTGGATCAGCCCCAGCATTTT. It encodes CASSLLLDQPQHF.